The 30 T cell receptor beta chains below all came from one sample that was sequenced in a study of CD8+ T cells in alopecia areata. As the sequencing template, cDNA was produced by extracting RNA and reverse transcribing it. Clones were sequenced by immunoSEQ multiplex PCR, and TCRdb holds only the in-frame ones, with some missing. The table has over 100,000 clones, about 46% seen once. Here the sequenced sample was CD8+ T cells sorted from blood, taken at week 0. These receptors originate from a human donor with alopecia areata.

The rearrangement joins TRBV7-9 to TRBJ2-3, with TRBD2 identical over 15 bases. CDR1 SEHNR and CDR2 FQNEAQ come from the germline V gene (reference sequence). The CDR3 extends over 18 amino acids. J was trimmed by 2 bases and V by 5 bases; bases with no gene match: 8. CDR3 sequence reads: CASSAGTSGGSNTDTQYF. The CDR3 nucleotides read TGTGCCAGCAGCGCCGGGACTAGCGGGGGGTCCAACACAGATACGCAGTATTTT. The whole variable domain, filled in from reference TRBV7-9 and TRBJ2-3, reads DTGVSQNPRHKITKRGQNVTFRCDPISEHNRLYWYRQTLGQGPEFLTYFQNEAQLEKSRLLSDRFSAERPKGSFSTLEIQRTEQGDSAMYLCASSAGTSGGSNTDTQYFGPGTRLTVL.

About this clone: A much more abundant neighbour one base away suggests this may be a read error. This chain joins TRBV7-9 and TRBJ2-3; D ambiguous. There are 12 residues in the CDR3. V was cut by 1 base and J by 4 bases, with 3 bases left in between. Germline loops: CDR1 SEHNR, CDR2 FQNEAQ (reference sequence). The CDR3 sequence is CASSLDSDTQYF. CDR3 DNA: TGTGCCAGCAGCTTAGACTCAGATACGCAGTATTTT.

Details on this clone: Relative to the germline gene, one junction end is altered; a read error may explain this. This sequence joins TRBV10-3 and TRBJ1-2, with TRBD1 identical over 11 bases. This CDR3 is built from 15 residues. The germline V gene encodes CDR1 ENHRY and CDR2 SYGVKD. CDR3 bases: TGTGCCAGCAGTGAAGCCGGGACAGGGGGCTATGGCTACACCTTC. It is translated as CASSEAGTGGYGYTF.

The chain couples TRBV29-1 to TRBJ2-2, with 7 bases matching TRBD1. This CDR3 contains 14 residues. The V gene end was trimmed by 5 bases and the J gene end by 3 bases; junction bases not matched to a gene: 6. The germline V gene encodes CDR1 SQVTM and CDR2 ANQGSEA. The CDR3: CSVTEGQYTGELFF. CDR3 sequence (DNA): TGCAGCGTTACTGAGGGACAGTACACCGGGGAGCTGTTTTTT.

V usage is TRBV6-5 and J usage is TRBJ2-5; D unresolved. Germline CDR1 MNHEY, CDR2 SVGAGI. V lost 6 bases and J lost 9, with 14 bases in between. The CDR3 has 12 residues. The CDR3 coding sequence is TGTGCCAGCAGCCTCCCCGGTGGGGCCCAGTACTTC. As protein: CASSLPGGAQYF.

In its sample, this clone was seen many times. The V call is TRBV29-1, the J call TRBJ2-1, with a possible D match to TRBD2 (6 bases). CDR3 length: 14 residues. Germline loops: CDR1 SQVTM, CDR2 ANQGSEA. Trimming took 7 bases from V and 3 from J, leaving 16 bases between them. CDR3 DNA sequence: TGCAGCGCTGACGGGGGAGGTCGCTACAATGAGCAGTTCTTC. This codes for CSADGGGRYNEQFF.

The chain combines TRBV4-3 with TRBJ1-6; 8 bases agree with TRBD1. Per the germline V gene, CDR1 is LGHNA and CDR2 is YSLEER. After removal of 3 bases from V and 11 bases from J, the junction contained 12 bases not matched to a gene. CDR3 size: 16 residues. The CDR3 nucleotides read TGCGCCAGCAGCCACCCCGAAGGACAGGGTATCACACCCCTCCACTTT. Translation: CASSHPEGQGITPLHF.

V gene TRBV5-1 combines with J gene TRBJ1-1; D unclear. Trimming removed 5 bases from V and 3 bases from J, with 5 bases in between. The germline gives CDR1 SGHRS, CDR2 YFSETQ. This CDR3 spans 11 amino acids. The CDR3 spells CASSQDTEAFF. DNA for the CDR3: TGCGCCAGCAGTCAGGACACTGAAGCTTTCTTT.

This clone was counted a few times. The chain employs TRBV7-8 and TRBJ1-2; D is possibly TRBD1 (5 bases). V was clipped by 1 base and J by 4 bases, with 10 bases between them. The CDR3 length is 14 residues. Germline assignment: CDR1 SGHVS and CDR2 FQNEAQ. This chain's CDR3 is CASSLGEGTYGYTF. Written as DNA, the CDR3 is TGTGCCAGCAGCTTAGGGGAAGGGACCTATGGCTACACCTTC.

This clone occurred a few times. The chain carries TRBV13 and TRBJ1-6, with unresolved D. The germline CDR1 and CDR2 sequences are PRHDT and FYEKMQ (reference sequence). Trimming took off 1 base at V and 10 bases at J, with 5 bases between the two ends. This CDR3 is 12 amino acids long. CDR3 loop: CASSLDGSPLHF. The CDR3 DNA reads TGTGCCAGCAGCTTAGATGGCTCACCCCTCCACTTT.

V is TRBV6-5 and J is TRBJ2-1; D unresolved. This CDR3 region has 11 residues. The germline V and J ends were trimmed by 8 bases and 2 bases, with 4 bases remaining between them. Germline CDR1 and CDR2: MNHEY and SVGAGI. The CDR3 sequence: CASSTYNEQFF. Written as DNA, the CDR3 is TGTGCCAGCTCCACCTACAATGAGCAGTTCTTC.

The chain has TRBV6-1 and TRBJ2-5; TRBD2 agrees at 8 bases. CDR3 length: 13 amino acids. The trim removed 10 bases at V and 3 bases at J, leaving 7 bases unmatched. CDR1 MNHNS and CDR2 SASEGT come from the germline V gene. CDR3 in DNA: TGTGCCACCACAATCGGGGGGGAAGAGACCCAGTACTTC. The encoded protein is CATTIGGEETQYF.

This clone was picked up a small number of times. V usage is TRBV7-3 and J usage is TRBJ2-2; no clear D. Germline CDR1 SGHTA, CDR2 FQGTGA. The V and J ends lost 2 bases and 5 bases respectively, with 6 bases between them. The CDR3 has 13 amino acids. This CDR3 is CASSLAVTGELFF. CDR3 in DNA: TGTGCCAGCAGCTTAGCTGTGACCGGGGAGCTGTTTTTT.

V and J are TRBV29-1 and TRBJ1-3; 7 nucleotides match TRBD1. From germline, CDR1 is SQVTM and CDR2 ANQGSEA. V dropped 4 bases and J dropped 7; count of bases not matched to a gene: 7. The CDR3 loop spans 13 amino acids. The CDR3 here is CSVGQGDSNTIYF. The CDR3 nucleotides read TGCAGCGTTGGACAGGGAGATTCGAACACCATATATTTT.

This clone was detected ten times or more. The chain carries TRBV18 and TRBJ2-7; 7 bases are shared with TRBD2. The CDR3 length is 12 residues. Trimming took 4 bases from V and 6 from J; bases not matched to a gene: 3. Germline CDR1 KGHSH, CDR2 LQKENI. Here the CDR3 reads CASSRREGEQYF. The DNA for the CDR3 is TGTGCCAGCTCACGGAGGGAGGGCGAGCAGTACTTC. The full variable domain, its missing parts supplied by reference TRBV18 and TRBJ2-7, is NAGVMQNPRHLVRRRGQEARLRCSPMKGHSHVYWYRQLPEEGLKFMVYLQKENIIDESGMPKERFSAEFPKEGPSILRIQQVVRGDSAAYFCASSRREGEQYFGPGTRLTVT.

The chain combines TRBV30 with TRBJ1-1; D may be TRBD1 (5 bases). The V end was cut by 7 bases, the J end by 1 base, with 13 bases between. Per germline, CDR1 GTSNPN and CDR2 SVGIG (reference sequence). The CDR3 covers 13 residues. The CDR3, as DNA: TGTGCCTACACCGGGACGGAGAACACTGAAGCTTTCTTT. Protein product: CAYTGTENTEAFF.

V is TRBV9 and J is TRBJ1-2, with D unclear. Germline lookup yields CDR1 SGDLS and CDR2 YYNGEE. This CDR3 has 14 amino acids. V was trimmed by 0 bases and J by 3 bases, leaving 9 bases between them. The CDR3 region has the DNA TGTGCCAGCAGCGTAGCTTCTGGGGACTATGGCTACACCTTC. Translation gives CASSVASGDYGYTF. Based on the CDR3 plus reference TRBV9 and TRBJ1-2, the full variable domain is DSGVTQTPKHLITATGQRVTLRCSPRSGDLSVYWYQQSLDQGLQFLIQYYNGEERAKGNILERFSAQQFPDLHSELNLSSLELGDSALYFCASSVASGDYGYTFGSGTRLTVV.

A note on this clone: Other DNA sequences of this sample code for an identical CDR3. The chain joins TRBV29-1 to TRBJ2-7; the match to TRBD1 covers 12 bases. This CDR3 has 13 amino acids. V lost 3 bases and J lost 4; bases outside the gene matches: 1. Germline CDR1 SQVTM, CDR2 ANQGSEA. This CDR3 is CSVEGQGAYEQYF. As DNA, the CDR3 is TGCAGCGTTGAGGGACAGGGGGCTTACGAGCAGTACTTC.

This clone was counted between two and nine times. The rearrangement links TRBV14 to TRBJ2-7; possibly TRBD1 for D (6 bases). Germline V lookup: CDR1 SGHDN, CDR2 FVKESK. V was pared by 4 bases and J by 3 bases, with 13 bases between. CDR3 length equals 14 residues. The CDR3 here is CASSLITGSYEQYF. The CDR3 coding sequence is TGTGCCAGCAGCCTGATAACAGGGAGCTACGAGCAGTACTTC.

The chain links TRBV27 to TRBJ2-7, with D perhaps matching TRBD1 (6 bases). The germline gives CDR1 MNHEY, CDR2 SMNVEV (reference sequence). The V end lost 2 bases, the J end lost 10 bases, and 12 bases lay between the germline ends. The CDR3 is 12 amino acids. CDR3 in DNA: TGTGCCAGCAGTTTACCAGGACAGCCCCAGTACTTC. Translation: CASSLPGQPQYF.

Notes on this clone: Other DNA sequences of this sample code for an identical CDR3. This sequence joins TRBV29-1 and TRBJ2-1; D is uncertain. CDR1 is SQVTM, CDR2 ANQGSEA, per germline. The CDR3 length is 10 residues. Trimming took 3 bases from V and 7 from J, leaving 4 bases between them. The CDR3 region is CSVDGNEQFF. The CDR3 coding sequence is TGCAGCGTTGACGGGAATGAGCAGTTCTTC.

The chain couples TRBV23-1 to TRBJ2-6; D gene ambiguous. TRBV23-1 belongs to the ORF category, with a function that is uncertain. Trimming removed 2 bases at V and 0 bases at J, with 23 bases between. The CDR3 has 21 residues. In DNA, the CDR3 is TGCGCCAGCAGTCAAATCCCTTTCATACAGCTACACGGCTCTGGGGCCAACGTCCTGACTTTC. This encodes CASSQIPFIQLHGSGANVLTF.

On this clone itself: With a much larger clone just one base away, this may be a read error. This chain links TRBV6-1 with TRBJ2-6; no firm D call. This CDR3 contains 15 residues. With 3 bases removed from V and 0 bases from J, the gap between germline ends came to 6 bases. CDR1 MNHNS and CDR2 SASEGT come from the germline V gene. Here the CDR3 DNA reads TGTGCCAGCAGTGACTCGAGCTCTGGGGCCAACGTCCTGACTTTC. The encoded protein is CASSDSSSGANVLTF.

The rearrangement uses TRBV5-6 and TRBJ2-2; D may be TRBD1 (6 bases). Germline CDR1 SGHDT, CDR2 YYEEEE. V lost 5 bases and J 6 bases, leaving 11 bases between the germline ends. The CDR3 loop spans 13 amino acids. The CDR3 loop reads CASRPTGPGELFF. As DNA, the CDR3 is TGTGCCAGCAGACCAACAGGGCCCGGGGAGCTGTTTTTT.

This clone has just a few counts. The chain is built from TRBV30 and TRBJ2-7; perhaps TRBD2 as D (5 bases). Looked up from germline, CDR1 is GTSNPN and CDR2 is SVGIG (reference sequence). The ends were cut back, 4 bases at V and 3 bases at J, with 13 bases in the middle. The length of the CDR3 is 13 residues. The CDR3 reads CAWTPNSGYEQYF. Here the CDR3 DNA reads TGTGCCTGGACCCCGAACAGCGGCTACGAGCAGTACTTC.

The chain has TRBV5-1 and TRBJ2-1, with 8 bases that match TRBD2. Germline assignment: CDR1 SGHRS and CDR2 YFSETQ. The CDR3 sequence is 17 residues long. V trimming: 0 bases; J trimming: 3 bases; junction bases outside the gene matches: 8. CDR3 protein: CASSLGSRGGLYNEQFF. In DNA form, the CDR3 reads TGCGCCAGCAGCTTGGGTTCCCGGGGGGGCCTCTACAATGAGCAGTTCTTC.

This chain joins TRBV5-1 and TRBJ2-7, with a weak D call TRBD1 (6 bases). Germline V gene lookup returns CDR1 SGHRS and CDR2 YFSETQ. V lost 3 bases to trimming and J lost 3 bases, with 10 bases between them. The CDR3 runs 13 residues. In DNA form, the CDR3 reads TGCGCCAGCAGCTGGGGGCGTAACTACGAGCAGTACTTC. Its translation: CASSWGRNYEQYF. Filled out from reference TRBV5-1 and TRBJ2-7, the complete variable domain reads KAGVTQTPRYLIKTRGQQVTLSCSPISGHRSVSWYQQTPGQGLQFLFEYFSETQRNKGNFPGRFSGRQFSNSRSEMNVSTLELGDSALYLCASSWGRNYEQYFGPGTRLTVT.

This sequence joins TRBV14 and TRBJ2-3; no reliable D call. V dropped 3 bases and J dropped 4 bases, with 5 bases sitting between them. CDR3 size: 12 residues. Germline V gene data show CDR1 as SGHDN and CDR2 as FVKESK. Written as DNA, the CDR3 is TGTGCCAGCAGCCAGGTATCAGATACGCAGTATTTT. This encodes CASSQVSDTQYF.

V gene TRBV13 combines with J gene TRBJ2-1; 14 nucleotides match TRBD2. J lost 9 bases, V lost 5 bases, and 6 bases had no gene match. The CDR3 contains 15 residues. Germline V gene lookup returns CDR1 PRHDT and CDR2 FYEKMQ (reference sequence). CDR3 sequence: CASSPPGTSGGEQFF. DNA for the CDR3: TGTGCCAGCAGCCCCCCCGGGACTAGCGGGGGTGAGCAGTTCTTC.

This chain joins TRBV25-1 and TRBJ2-3; the D is unclear. This CDR3 contains 13 residues. The germline CDR1 and CDR2 sequences are MGHDK and SYGVNS. Trimming took 3 bases from V and 6 from J, leaving 10 bases between them. The CDR3 reads CASSEGFRDTQYF. As DNA, the CDR3 is TGTGCCAGCAGTGAGGGGTTTAGGGATACGCAGTATTTT.